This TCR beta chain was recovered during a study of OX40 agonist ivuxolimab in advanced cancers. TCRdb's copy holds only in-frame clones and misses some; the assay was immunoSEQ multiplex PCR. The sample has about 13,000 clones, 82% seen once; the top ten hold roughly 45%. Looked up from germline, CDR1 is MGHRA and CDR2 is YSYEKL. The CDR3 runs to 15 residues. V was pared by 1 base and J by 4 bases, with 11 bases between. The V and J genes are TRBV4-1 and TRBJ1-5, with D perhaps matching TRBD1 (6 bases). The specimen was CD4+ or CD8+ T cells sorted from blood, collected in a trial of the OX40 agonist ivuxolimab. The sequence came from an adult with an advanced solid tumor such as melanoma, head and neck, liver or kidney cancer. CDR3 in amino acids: CASSQGGQLNQPQHF. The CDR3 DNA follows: TGCGCCAGCAGCCAAGGAGGACAGCTTAATCAGCCCCAGCATTTT.